The 18 T cell receptor beta chains given below trace back to one sample, sequenced in a study of T cells in Graves' hyperthyroidism and ophthalmopathy. There were TCR beta CDR3 regions amplified from RNA transcripts. When the TCR CDR3 underwent first-round RT-PCR, the HTBI primer set was used. Each CDR3 protein is one row after TCRdb ran MiXCR on the multiplex PCR reads. Among some 570,000 distinct CDR3 sequences, about 15% were seen once, and the ten largest hold 15% to 20%. Sample: blood. These receptors originate from a woman aged 18-29 years with Graves' ophthalmopathy.

The rearrangement joins TRBV6-1 to TRBJ1-6, with D unclear. V gave up 2 bases and J gave up 8 bases, with 16 bases separating them. Germline V gene sequence: CDR1 MNHNS, CDR2 SASEGT. This CDR3 has 16 residues. CDR3 sequence: CASSELDSAPHSPLHF. The CDR3 coding sequence is TGTGCCAGCAGTGAATTGGACTCAGCTCCCCATTCACCCCTCCACTTT.

This clonotype was counted at least ten times. The chain carries TRBV6-1 and TRBJ2-5; 7 bases line up with TRBD1. The J segment lost 2 bases and the V segment lost 6 bases, leaving 9 bases of the junction unmatched. The CDR3 covers 15 residues. Germline loops: CDR1 MNHNS, CDR2 SASEGT. The CDR3 spells CASSLTRTGQETQYF. The CDR3 DNA reads TGTGCCAGCAGCCTCACACGGACAGGACAAGAGACCCAGTACTTC.

This clonotype has ten or more counts. CDR3 amino acids: CATGQGTTEAFF. The DNA of the CDR3 is TGTGCCACCGGACAGGGGACGACTGAAGCTTTCTTT. V gene TRBV10-3 combines with J gene TRBJ1-1; 9 bases are a match to TRBD1. J was trimmed by 5 bases and V by 10 bases; bases with no gene match: 5. CDR1 and CDR2 from the germline V gene are ENHRY and SYGVKD. The CDR3 is 12 amino acids.

The chain recombines TRBV15 with TRBJ2-7; TRBD1 aligns across 7 bases. This CDR3 region has 15 residues. V was clipped by 3 bases and J by 2 bases; unmatched bases: 7. Germline lookup yields CDR1 LNHNV and CDR2 YYDKDF (reference sequence). The CDR3, as DNA: TGTGCCACCAGCAGTTCCGGGACAGCAACCTACGAGCAGTACTTC. It specifies CATSSSGTATYEQYF. The full variable domain, in which reference TRBV15 and TRBJ2-7 provide the parts outside the CDR3, is DAMVIQNPRYQVTQFGKPVTLSCSQTLNHNVMYWYQQKSSQAPKLLFHYYDKDFNNEADTPDNFQSRRPNTSFCFLDIRSPGLGDTAMYLCATSSSGTATYEQYFGPGTRLTVT.

Many counts were recorded for this clonotype. This rearrangement joins TRBV30 to TRBJ2-3; 10 nucleotides align to TRBD2. After removal of 1 base from V and 0 bases from J, the junction contained 10 bases not matched to a gene. CDR1 GTSNPN and CDR2 SVGIG come from the germline V gene (reference sequence). The length of the CDR3 is 18 residues. CDR3 DNA sequence: TGTGCCTGGAGTGGGCTAGCGGGAGCGACCCTTAGCACAGATACGCAGTATTTT. It translates to CAWSGLAGATLSTDTQYF. Based on the CDR3 plus reference TRBV30 and TRBJ2-3, the full variable domain is SQTIHQWPATLVQPVGSPLSLECTVEGTSNPNLYWYRQAAGRGLQLLFYSVGIGQISSEVPQNLSASRPQDRQFILSSKKLLLSDSGFYLCAWSGLAGATLSTDTQYFGPGTRLTVL.

This clonotype was seen ten or more times. The V call is TRBV20-1, the J call TRBJ2-7; 8 nucleotides line up with TRBD2. Germline loops: CDR1 DFQATT, CDR2 SNEGSKA (reference sequence). Unmatched junction bases numbered 7, after V lost 7 bases and J lost 2 bases. The CDR3 sequence is 13 residues long. CDR3 nucleotide sequence: TGCAGTGGGGGCGGGGGGACAACCTACGAGCAGTACTTC. Its protein product is CSGGGGTTYEQYF.

The genes are TRBV19 and TRBJ2-1, with 7 bases aligning to TRBD1. With 3 bases clipped from V and 4 bases from J, the junction kept 3 bases outside the gene matches. There are 14 residues in the CDR3. CDR1 and CDR2 from the germline V gene are LNHDA and SQIVND (reference sequence). As DNA, the CDR3 is TGTGCCAGTAGTATTGCACAGGGGTACAATGAGCAGTTCTTC. Translating gives CASSIAQGYNEQFF.

The sample holds many counts of this clonotype. The chain links TRBV30 to TRBJ1-5; D may be TRBD1 (6 bases). CDR1 is GTSNPN, CDR2 SVGIG, per germline (reference sequence). V dropped 3 bases and J dropped 6 bases, with 12 bases sitting between them. CDR3 length: 13 residues. CDR3: CAWSPGAGQPQHF. The CDR3 DNA reads as TGTGCCTGGAGCCCGGGGGCGGGTCAGCCCCAGCATTTT. The full variable domain, completed using reference TRBV30 and TRBJ1-5, is SQTIHQWPATLVQPVGSPLSLECTVEGTSNPNLYWYRQAAGRGLQLLFYSVGIGQISSEVPQNLSASRPQDRQFILSSKKLLLSDSGFYLCAWSPGAGQPQHFGDGTRLSIL.

This clonotype was seen at least ten times. The rearrangement joins TRBV6-1 to TRBJ1-1, with D unresolved. Germline CDR1 MNHNS, CDR2 SASEGT. The CDR3 sequence is 16 residues long. The V end was cut by 8 bases, the J end by 0 bases, with 19 bases between. Here the CDR3 DNA reads TGTGCCAGCTCTGTGTGGGATCGGGCCGTGAACACTGAAGCTTTCTTT. Protein product: CASSVWDRAVNTEAFF.

This clonotype was counted many times. The gene calls are TRBV13 and TRBJ2-3; tentative D call: TRBD2 (5 bases). Trimming took off 3 bases at V and 1 base at J, with 14 bases between the two ends. This CDR3 is built from 16 residues. CDR1 is PRHDT and CDR2 is FYEKMQ in the germline V gene (reference sequence). CDR3 sequence (DNA): TGTGCCAGCAGCTTCGCACTAGTGAGGGGCACAGATACGCAGTATTTT. As protein: CASSFALVRGTDTQYF.

This clonotype was counted ten times or more. The chain links TRBV20-1 to TRBJ2-3; 10 nucleotides align to TRBD2. CDR1 is DFQATT and CDR2 is SNEGSKA in the germline V gene (reference sequence). V trimming: 3 bases; J trimming: 4 bases; junction bases outside the gene matches: 1. This CDR3 is 13 amino acids long. This chain's CDR3 is CSASSGGPDTQYF. CDR3 nucleotides: TGCAGTGCTAGTAGCGGGGGGCCAGATACGCAGTATTTT.

In regard to this clonotype: Given a much more abundant clone one base away, this may be a read error. V gene TRBV30 combines with J gene TRBJ2-5; D unresolved. This CDR3 comprises 17 residues. Germline V CDR1 and CDR2: GTSNPN, SVGIG (reference sequence). The CDR3 sequence is CAWSVPPLDSLQGTQYF. The CDR3 region has the DNA TGTGCCTGGAGTGTACCCCCTCTTGACTCCCTGCAAGGGACCCAGTACTTC.

This clonotype was observed a few times. V usage is TRBV6-1 and J usage is TRBJ1-3; D call uncertain. From germline, CDR1 is MNHNS and CDR2 SASEGT. This CDR3 comprises 13 residues. Trimming shortened V by 7 bases and J by 2 bases, and 9 bases separated the two germline ends. The CDR3 DNA is TGTGCCAGCACAATAGGCGCTGGAAACACCATATATTTT. Its protein is CASTIGAGNTIYF.

This clonotype was seen at least ten times. V gene TRBV27 combines with J gene TRBJ1-6, with 8 bases aligning to TRBD1. The CDR3 loop spans 14 amino acids. Germline V gene lookup returns CDR1 MNHEY and CDR2 SMNVEV (reference sequence). Unmatched junction bases numbered 5, after V lost 3 bases and J lost 10 bases. The CDR3 DNA reads TGTGCCAGCAGTTTCCCAGGGGGCGGATCACCCCTCCACTTT. Amino acid sequence: CASSFPGGGSPLHF.

V is TRBV6-1 and J is TRBJ1-2; TRBD1 agrees at 7 bases. Unmatched junction bases numbered 8, after V lost 6 bases and J lost 4 bases. The germline V gene encodes CDR1 MNHNS and CDR2 SASEGT. This CDR3 comprises 14 residues. The CDR3 reads CASRGSGGTYGYTF. CDR3 coding DNA: TGTGCCAGCAGGGGGTCAGGGGGGACCTATGGCTACACCTTC.

This clonotype was seen a few times. The CDR3 here is CASSLEWGWGNTIYF. DNA for the CDR3: TGTGCCAGCAGTTTAGAATGGGGGTGGGGAAACACCATATATTTT. The chain links TRBV12-3 or TRBV12-4 to TRBJ1-3; maybe TRBD1 (5 bases). V was trimmed by 1 base and J by 4 bases, leaving 11 bases between them. The CDR3 consists of 15 residues.

This clonotype has a handful of counts. The DNA for the CDR3 is TGTGCCAGCAGTTTTTCAGGACTAGCGGGGAGGGCGTTTATTGAGCAGTTCTTC. This codes for CASSFSGLAGRAFIEQFF. The V call is TRBV12-3 or TRBV12-4, the J call TRBJ2-1; 12 positions match TRBD2. The CDR3 is 18 residues long. The ends lost 3 bases at V and 9 bases at J; junction bases unmatched: 15.

Remarks on this clonotype: Given a much more abundant clone one base away, this may be a read error. The rearrangement joins TRBV6-2 or TRBV6-3 to TRBJ1-5; D not resolved. Trimming stripped 5 bases from V and 7 bases from J, with 12 bases between. CDR1 and CDR2 (germline): MNHEY, SVGEGT. This CDR3 spans 13 amino acids. The CDR3 spells CASSDSGSQPQHF. The DNA for the CDR3 is TGTGCCAGCAGTGATTCGGGGAGCCAGCCCCAGCATTTT.